This entry concerns a single T cell receptor beta chain. Researchers ran the PCR with 60 Vbeta and 13 Jbeta primers. Measured with immunoSEQ multiplex PCR; TCRdb has only the in-frame clones, and not every one. The table records about 120,000 clones, about 70% of them present only once. The data were obtained in a study of cytomegalovirus exposure and HLA in healthy donors. The V segment lost 3 bases and the J segment 4 bases; nucleotides outside the gene matches: 4. Germline-derived CDR1 and CDR2 are MNHNS and SASEGT. The CDR3 is 15 amino acids. The receptor was derived from a human donor in good health. The rearrangement uses TRBV6-1 and TRBJ2-2; TRBD1 agrees at 8 bases. Sequencing was carried out using PBMCs. The DNA for the CDR3 is TGTGCCAGCAGTGAGGACAGGGCGGCCACCGGGGAGCTGTTTTTT. Translating it yields CASSEDRAATGELFF.